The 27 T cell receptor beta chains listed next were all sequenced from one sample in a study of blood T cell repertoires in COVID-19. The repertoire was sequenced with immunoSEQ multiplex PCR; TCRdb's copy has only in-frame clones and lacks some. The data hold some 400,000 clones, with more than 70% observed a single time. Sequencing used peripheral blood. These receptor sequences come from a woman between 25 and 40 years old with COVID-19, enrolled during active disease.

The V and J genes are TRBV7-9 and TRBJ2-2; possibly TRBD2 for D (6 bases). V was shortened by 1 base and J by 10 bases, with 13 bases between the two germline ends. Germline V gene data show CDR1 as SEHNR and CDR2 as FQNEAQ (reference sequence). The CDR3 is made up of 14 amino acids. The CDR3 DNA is TGTGCCAGCAGCTTAGACGGGACTGCGGTGGAGCTGTTTTTT. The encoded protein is CASSLDGTAVELFF.

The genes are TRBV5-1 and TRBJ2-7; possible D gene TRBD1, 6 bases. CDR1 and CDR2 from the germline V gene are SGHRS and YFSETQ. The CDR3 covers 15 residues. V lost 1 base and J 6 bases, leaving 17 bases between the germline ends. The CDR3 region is CASSLSLRRGGEQYF. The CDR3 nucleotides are TGCGCCAGCAGCTTGAGTCTGAGACGAGGGGGCGAGCAGTACTTC.

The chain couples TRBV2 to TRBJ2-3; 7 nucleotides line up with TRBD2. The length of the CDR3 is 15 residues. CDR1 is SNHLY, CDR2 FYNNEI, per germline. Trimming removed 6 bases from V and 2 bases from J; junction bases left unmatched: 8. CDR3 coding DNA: TGTGCCAGCAGGCGAACGGGGGGAGTCACAGATACGCAGTATTTT. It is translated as CASRRTGGVTDTQYF.

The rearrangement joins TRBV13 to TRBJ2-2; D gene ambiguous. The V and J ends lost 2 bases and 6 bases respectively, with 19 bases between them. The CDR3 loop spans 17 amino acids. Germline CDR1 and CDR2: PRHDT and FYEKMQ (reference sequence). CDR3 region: CASSLYYDTWFAGELFF. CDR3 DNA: TGTGCCAGCAGCTTATATTATGACACCTGGTTCGCCGGGGAGCTGTTTTTT.

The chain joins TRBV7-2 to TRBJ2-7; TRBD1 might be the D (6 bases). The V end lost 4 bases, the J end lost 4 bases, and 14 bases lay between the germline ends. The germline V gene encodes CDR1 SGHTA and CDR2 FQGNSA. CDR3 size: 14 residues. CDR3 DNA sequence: TGTGCCAGCAGCTCATACGCGGACAGTTACGAGCAGTACTTC. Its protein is CASSSYADSYEQYF.

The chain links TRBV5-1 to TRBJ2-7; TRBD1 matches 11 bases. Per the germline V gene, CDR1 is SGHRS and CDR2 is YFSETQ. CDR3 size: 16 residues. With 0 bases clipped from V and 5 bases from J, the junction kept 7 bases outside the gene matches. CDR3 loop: CASSLEDRGLWDEQYF. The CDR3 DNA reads TGCGCCAGCAGCTTGGAGGACAGGGGGCTCTGGGACGAGCAGTACTTC.

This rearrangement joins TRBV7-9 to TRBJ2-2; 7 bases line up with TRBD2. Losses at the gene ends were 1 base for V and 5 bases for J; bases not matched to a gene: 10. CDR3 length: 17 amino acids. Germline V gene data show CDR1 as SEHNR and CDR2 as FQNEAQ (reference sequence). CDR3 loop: CASSLEGPGGATGELFF. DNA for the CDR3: TGTGCCAGCAGCTTAGAGGGACCGGGAGGTGCGACCGGGGAGCTGTTTTTT.

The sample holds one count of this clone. CDR3 residues: CASSLDISGTEAFF. Written as DNA, the CDR3 is TGTGCCAGCTCACTCGACATTTCCGGCACTGAAGCTTTCTTT. The chain joins TRBV18 to TRBJ1-1; D ambiguous. The CDR3 sequence is 14 residues long. Trimming stripped 4 bases from V and 4 bases from J, with 13 bases between. Germline lookup yields CDR1 KGHSH and CDR2 LQKENI.

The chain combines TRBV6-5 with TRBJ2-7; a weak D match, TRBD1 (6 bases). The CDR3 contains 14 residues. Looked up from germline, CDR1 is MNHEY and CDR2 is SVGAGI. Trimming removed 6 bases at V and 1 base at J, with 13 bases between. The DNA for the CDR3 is TGTGCCAGCAGCCGTAGGGGGTTTTCCTACGAGCAGTACTTC. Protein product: CASSRRGFSYEQYF.

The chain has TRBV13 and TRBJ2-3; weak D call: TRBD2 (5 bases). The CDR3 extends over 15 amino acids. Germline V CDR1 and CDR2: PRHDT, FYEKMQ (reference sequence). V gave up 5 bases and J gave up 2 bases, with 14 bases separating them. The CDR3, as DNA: TGTGCCAGCAGCGCCTCAATAGCGACCACAGATACGCAGTATTTT. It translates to CASSASIATTDTQYF.

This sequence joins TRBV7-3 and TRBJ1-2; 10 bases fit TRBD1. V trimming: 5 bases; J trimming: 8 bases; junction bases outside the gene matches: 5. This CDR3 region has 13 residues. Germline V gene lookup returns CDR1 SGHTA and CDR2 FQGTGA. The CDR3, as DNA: TGTGCCAGCAGCCCCGGGACAGGGGTCGGCTACACCTTC. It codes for CASSPGTGVGYTF. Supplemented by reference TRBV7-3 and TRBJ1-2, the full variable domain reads GAGVSQTPSNKVTEKGKYVELRCDPISGHTALYWYRQSLGQGPEFLIYFQGTGAADDSGLPNDRFFAVRPEGSVSTLKIQRTERGDSAVYLCASSPGTGVGYTFGSGTRLTVV.

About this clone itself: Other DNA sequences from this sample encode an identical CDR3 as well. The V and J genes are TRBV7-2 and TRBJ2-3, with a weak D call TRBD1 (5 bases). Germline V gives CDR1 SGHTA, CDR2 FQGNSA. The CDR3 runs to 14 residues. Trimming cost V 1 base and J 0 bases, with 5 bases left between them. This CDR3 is CASSLGQSTDTQYF. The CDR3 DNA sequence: TGTGCCAGCAGCTTAGGACAGAGCACAGATACGCAGTATTTT.

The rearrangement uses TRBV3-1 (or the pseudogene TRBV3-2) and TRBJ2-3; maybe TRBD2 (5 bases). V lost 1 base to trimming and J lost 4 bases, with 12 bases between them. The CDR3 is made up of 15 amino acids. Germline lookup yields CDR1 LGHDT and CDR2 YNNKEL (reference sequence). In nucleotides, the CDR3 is TGTGCCAGCAGCCAAGCACTAGTGGAGTCAGATACGCAGTATTTT. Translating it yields CASSQALVESDTQYF.

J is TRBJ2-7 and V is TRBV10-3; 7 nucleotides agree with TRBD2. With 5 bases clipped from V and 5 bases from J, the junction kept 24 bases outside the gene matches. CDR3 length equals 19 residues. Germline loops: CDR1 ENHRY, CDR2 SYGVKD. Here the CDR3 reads CAISHTGGASGLRAHEQYF. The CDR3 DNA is TGTGCCATCAGTCATACCGGGGGAGCTAGCGGTCTCCGAGCCCACGAGCAGTACTTC.

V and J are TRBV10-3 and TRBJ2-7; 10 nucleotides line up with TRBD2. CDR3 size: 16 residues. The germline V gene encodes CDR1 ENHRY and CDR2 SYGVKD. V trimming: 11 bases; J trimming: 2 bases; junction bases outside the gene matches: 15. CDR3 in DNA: TGTGCCGGCTCGGGGAGCATAGCGGGAGGAACCTACGAGCAGTACTTC. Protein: CAGSGSIAGGTYEQYF.

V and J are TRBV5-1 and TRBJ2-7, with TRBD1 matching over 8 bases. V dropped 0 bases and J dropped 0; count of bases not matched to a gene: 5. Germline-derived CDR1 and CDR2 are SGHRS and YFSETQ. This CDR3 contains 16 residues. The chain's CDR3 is CASSLEPGGFSYEQYF. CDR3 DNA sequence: TGCGCCAGCAGCTTGGAGCCAGGGGGCTTCTCCTACGAGCAGTACTTC.

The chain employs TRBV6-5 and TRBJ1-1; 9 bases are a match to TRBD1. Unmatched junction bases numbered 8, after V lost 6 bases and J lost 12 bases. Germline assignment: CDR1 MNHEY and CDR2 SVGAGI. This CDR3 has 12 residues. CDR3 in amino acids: CASSYGTGTPFF. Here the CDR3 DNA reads TGTGCCAGCAGCTACGGGACAGGGACACCTTTCTTT.

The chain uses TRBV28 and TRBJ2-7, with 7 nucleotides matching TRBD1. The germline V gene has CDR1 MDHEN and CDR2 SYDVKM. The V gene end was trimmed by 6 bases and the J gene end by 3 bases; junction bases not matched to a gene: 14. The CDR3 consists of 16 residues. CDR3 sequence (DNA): TGTGCCAGCAGCTCCCAGCCGAAGGACAGGCGCTACGAGCAGTACTTC. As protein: CASSSQPKDRRYEQYF.

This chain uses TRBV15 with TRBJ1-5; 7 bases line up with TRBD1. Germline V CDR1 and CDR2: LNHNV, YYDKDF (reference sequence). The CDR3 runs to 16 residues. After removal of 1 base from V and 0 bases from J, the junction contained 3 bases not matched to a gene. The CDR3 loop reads CATSRVGDSSNQPQHF. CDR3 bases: TGTGCCACCAGCAGAGTTGGGGACAGTAGCAATCAGCCCCAGCATTTT. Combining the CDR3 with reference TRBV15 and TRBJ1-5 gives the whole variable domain DAMVIQNPRYQVTQFGKPVTLSCSQTLNHNVMYWYQQKSSQAPKLLFHYYDKDFNNEADTPDNFQSRRPNTSFCFLDIRSPGLGDTAMYLCATSRVGDSSNQPQHFGDGTRLSIL.

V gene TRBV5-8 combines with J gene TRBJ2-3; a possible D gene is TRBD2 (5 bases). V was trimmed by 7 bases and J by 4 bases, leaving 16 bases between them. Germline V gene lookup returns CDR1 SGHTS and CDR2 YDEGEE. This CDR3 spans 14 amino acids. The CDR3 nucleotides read TGTGCCAGCGGAAGTACCGGGATCCCAGATACGCAGTATTTT. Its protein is CASGSTGIPDTQYF.

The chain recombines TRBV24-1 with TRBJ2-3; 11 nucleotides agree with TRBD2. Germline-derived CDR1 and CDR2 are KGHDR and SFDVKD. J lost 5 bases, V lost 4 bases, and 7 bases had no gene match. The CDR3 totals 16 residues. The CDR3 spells CATSDRLAGYGDTQYF. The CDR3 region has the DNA TGTGCCACCAGTGACCGACTAGCGGGATATGGAGATACGCAGTATTTT.

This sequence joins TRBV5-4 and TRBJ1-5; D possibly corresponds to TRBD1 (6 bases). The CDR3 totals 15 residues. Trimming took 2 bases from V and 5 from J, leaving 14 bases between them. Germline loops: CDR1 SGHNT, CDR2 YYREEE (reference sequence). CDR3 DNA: TGTGCCAGCAGCTTAGGGGGGGCCACTGATCAGCCCCAGCATTTT. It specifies CASSLGGATDQPQHF.

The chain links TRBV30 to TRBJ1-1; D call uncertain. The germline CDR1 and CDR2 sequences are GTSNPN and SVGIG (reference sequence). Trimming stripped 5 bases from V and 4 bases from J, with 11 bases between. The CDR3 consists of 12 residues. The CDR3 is CAWGAATTEAFF. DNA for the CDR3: TGTGCCTGGGGCGCGGCGACCACTGAAGCTTTCTTT.

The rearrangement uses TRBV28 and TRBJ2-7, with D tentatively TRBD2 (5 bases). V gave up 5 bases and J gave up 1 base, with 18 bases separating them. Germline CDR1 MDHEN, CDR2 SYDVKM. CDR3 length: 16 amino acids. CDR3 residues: CASSAISAAVSYEQYF. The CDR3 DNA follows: TGTGCCAGCAGTGCGATTTCAGCGGCCGTTTCCTACGAGCAGTACTTC.

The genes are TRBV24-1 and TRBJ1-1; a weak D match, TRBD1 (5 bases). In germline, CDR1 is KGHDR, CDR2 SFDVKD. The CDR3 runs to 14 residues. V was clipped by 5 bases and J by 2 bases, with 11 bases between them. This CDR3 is CATSAQGANTEAFF. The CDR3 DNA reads TGTGCCACCAGTGCCCAGGGCGCTAACACTGAAGCTTTCTTT.

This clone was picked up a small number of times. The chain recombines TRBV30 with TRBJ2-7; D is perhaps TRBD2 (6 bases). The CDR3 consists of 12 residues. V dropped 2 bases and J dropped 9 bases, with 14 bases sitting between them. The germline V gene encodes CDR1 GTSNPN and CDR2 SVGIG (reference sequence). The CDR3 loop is CAWSSGRDVQYF. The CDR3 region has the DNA TGTGCCTGGAGTTCGGGGCGGGACGTGCAGTACTTC.

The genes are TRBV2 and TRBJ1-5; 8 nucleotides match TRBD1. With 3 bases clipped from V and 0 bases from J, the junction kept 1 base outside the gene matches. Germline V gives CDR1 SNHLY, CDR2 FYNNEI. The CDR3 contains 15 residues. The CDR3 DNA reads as TGTGCCAGCAGTGAGGACAGGGCTAGCAATCAGCCCCAGCATTTT. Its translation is CASSEDRASNQPQHF.